The subject of this entry is one T cell receptor beta chain. As yet, its antigen is unknown. Time point noted: blood 2 weeks post-SBRT. Treatment noted: 15 Gy SBRT to primary tumor, nephrectomy 4 weeks later. Radiation-treated patients gave blood at baseline, week 2 and week 4. These data are taken from a study of radiation and T cells in renal cell carcinoma. Whole-study context: Nephrectomy followed 15 Gy stereotactic body radiation by 4 weeks.

Method: immunoSEQ multiplex PCR; TCRdb's copy keeps in-frame clones and lacks some. The sample lists some 50,000 clones, 80% occurring once. Germline CDR1 reads ENHRY; CDR2 reads SYGVKD. V lost 3 bases, J lost 7 bases, and 12 bases lay in between. This CDR3 is built from 14 residues. Findings of the study overall: In blood, top tumor clones expanded by 2 weeks, shrinking by 4.

This sequence originates from a woman aged 65 to 85 with renal cell carcinoma. The chain combines TRBV10-3 with TRBJ1-4; a weak D match, TRBD1 (5 bases). The sequences come from blood, collected from a patient whose treatment included radiotherapy and nephrectomy. CDR3 amino acids: CAISEMGESEKLFF. CDR3 in DNA: TGTGCCATCAGTGAAATGGGGGAGAGTGAAAAACTGTTTTTT.